This T cell receptor beta chain was sequenced during a study of blood T cell repertoires in COVID-19. Trimming shortened V by 6 bases and J by 3 bases, and 13 bases separated the two germline ends. The germline gives CDR1 SGHRS, CDR2 YFSETQ. The CDR3 loop spans 13 amino acids. Here immunoSEQ multiplex PCR was the method, and the copy in TCRdb shows in-frame clones only, minus some. Of approximately 450,000 clones in the sample, about 90% were seen once. This clonotype originated in a woman between 18 and 29 years old with acute COVID-19. The specimen sequenced was PBMCs or T cells enriched from blood (not recorded which). This chain connects TRBV5-1 to TRBJ2-7; D unclear. CDR3 bases: TGCGCCAGCACAACCCCAGGTGGCTACGAGCAGTACTTC. It yields the protein CASTTPGGYEQYF.